This T cell receptor (beta chain) appears in the sequencing data of a study of blood T cell repertoires in COVID-19. Overall study context: Samples came from the United States, Italy and Spain, spanning acute and convalescent COVID-19. PBMCs, B-cell-depleted T cells, or T cells provided the cDNA or gDNA that made up the material.

The CDR3 contains 15 residues. As handled by the study authors: Estimated nucleated cell counts came from reference gene primer amplification. Here immunoSEQ multiplex PCR was the method, and the copy in TCRdb shows in-frame clones only, minus some. V, J and clone size are those of that table, while D and trimming were read from the DNA. The repertoire has 40,000 to 55,000 clones, about 89% of them found once; the top ten carry around 2.2%. The source of this sequence is a human donor in a cohort sampled during active COVID-19. This rearrangement joins TRBV21-1 to TRBJ1-1; TRBD1 is the table's D call and was not checked against the DNA. TRBV21-1 is flagged as a pseudogene. Material: peripheral blood. The CDR3 here is CASSPGQGALNEAFF. DNA of the CDR3: TGTGCCAGCAGCCCAGGACAGGGAGCGCTGAATGAAGCTTTCTTT.